Listed below are T cell receptor beta chains from one sample, sequenced in a study of T-cell reconstitution after alpha-beta-depleted transplantation in children. From the PCR reads, TCRdb called clonotypes with MiXCR, one entry per CDR3 protein. The sample lists a few hundred thousand distinct CDR3 sequences; around 12% were seen once. This sample comprised PBMCs from the stem cell graft donor, obtained from the stem cell graft. These receptors all stem from a human donor who donated a stem cell graft to a child with combined immunodeficiency. Each CDR3 is given with its conserved first and last residue. D genes are given only for firm matches. Rows give clone size only sometimes, using once, few, many, or a class for an expanded clone.

TRBV7-9	.	TRBJ2-2	.	CASSLGQGDGELFF	TGTGCCAGCAGCTTAGGGCAGGGCGACGGGGAGCTGTTTTTT
TRBV12-3/TRBV12-4	.	TRBJ2-1	many	CASSLLADNEQFF	TGTGCCAGCAGTTTGTTAGCGGACAATGAGCAGTTCTTC
TRBV7-8	.	TRBJ2-7	once	CASSVLDEQYF	TGTGCCAGCAGTGTTCTTGACGAGCAGTACTTC
TRBV7-2	.	TRBJ2-5	many	CASQSQVPQTQYF	TGTGCCAGCCAAAGCCAGGTCCCGCAGACCCAGTACTTC
TRBV24-1	.	TRBJ2-1	.	CATSDTRGQPYNEQFF	TGTGCCACCAGTGATACTAGGGGTCAACCTTACAATGAGCAGTTCTTC
TRBV6-5	.	TRBJ1-2	.	CASRVGINYGYTF	TGTGCCAGCAGGGTTGGGATAAACTATGGCTACACCTTC
TRBV20-1	TRBD1	TRBJ2-2	few	CSARVGRGLKVYTGELFF	TGCAGTGCTAGAGTTGGCAGGGGGTTAAAAGTGTACACCGGGGAGCTGTTTTTT
TRBV24-1	.	TRBJ2-1	.	CATSANSAYYNEQFF	TGTGCCACCAGTGCAAACAGCGCCTACTACAATGAGCAGTTCTTC
TRBV7-8	.	TRBJ2-7	.	CASSLSWGDSEQYF	TGTGCCAGCAGCTTATCGTGGGGGGACAGTGAGCAGTACTTC
TRBV9	.	TRBJ1-4	many	CASSVRGYDEKLFF	TGTGCCAGCAGCGTTCGAGGCTATGATGAAAAACTGTTTTTT
TRBV2	TRBD2	TRBJ2-4	.	CASRTLFRAGEGNIQYF	TGTGCCAGCAGGACCCTATTTAGAGCGGGAGAGGGGAACATTCAGTACTTC
TRBV5-1	.	TRBJ2-3	many	CASSSSVVEGDTDTQYF	TGCGCCAGCAGCTCCTCCGTGGTGGAGGGAGACACAGATACGCAGTATTTT
TRBV4-3	.	TRBJ2-7	.	CASSQDLPSRHEQYF	TGCGCCAGCAGCCAAGATTTGCCAAGTCGGCACGAGCAGTACTTC
TRBV24-1	.	TRBJ2-1	many	CATSDRGPFSYNEQFF	TGTGCCACCAGTGACAGGGGACCCTTCTCCTACAATGAGCAGTTCTTC
TRBV12-3/TRBV12-4	TRBD1	TRBJ1-6	many	CASSLVWDRDNSPLHF	TGTGCCAGCAGTCTTGTTTGGGACAGGGATAATTCACCCCTCCACTTT
TRBV4-3	.	TRBJ1-1	few	CASSQDLGSRAAEAFF	TGCGCCAGCAGCCAAGATTTAGGCAGTAGGGCGGCTGAAGCTTTCTTT
TRBV30	TRBD2	TRBJ2-7	few	CAWSFTSGAVGQYF	TGTGCCTGGAGTTTCACTAGCGGGGCGGTCGGGCAGTACTTC
TRBV30	.	TRBJ2-7	few	CAWSVGGPYEQYF	TGTGCCTGGAGTGTCGGGGGACCCTACGAGCAGTACTTC
TRBV20-1	.	TRBJ1-1	.	CSATDRRPWNTEAFF	TGCAGTGCTACAGATCGAAGACCCTGGAACACTGAAGCTTTCTTT
TRBV5-1	.	TRBJ1-6	few	CASSLRTANSPLHF	TGCGCCAGCAGCCTTCGGACCGCCAATTCACCCCTCCACTTT
TRBV9	TRBD1	TRBJ2-7	many	CASSLGTGMNEQYF	TGTGCCAGCAGCCTAGGGACAGGGATGAACGAGCAGTACTTC
TRBV28	TRBD2	TRBJ2-1	.	CASSFMAGGLNEQFF	TGTGCCAGCAGTTTCATGGCGGGGGGGCTCAATGAGCAGTTCTTC
TRBV29-1	.	TRBJ1-2	many	CSVEGGRYGYTF	TGCAGCGTTGAAGGGGGCCGCTATGGCTACACCTTC
TRBV20-1	.	TRBJ2-7	.	CSARDRREQYF	TGCAGTGCTAGAGATAGAAGAGAGCAGTACTTC
TRBV28	TRBD2	TRBJ2-1	many	CASTGLAGNYNEQFF	TGTGCCAGCACCGGACTAGCGGGGAACTACAATGAGCAGTTCTTC
TRBV30	TRBD1	TRBJ1-2	once	CAWRVDRARGYGYTF	TGTGCCTGGAGGGTAGACAGGGCAAGGGGGTATGGCTACACCTTC
TRBV20-1	.	TRBJ2-5	few	CSARDRHRYQETQYF	TGCAGTGCTAGAGATCGTCACAGATACCAAGAGACCCAGTACTTC
TRBV28	.	TRBJ1-5	.	CASSLFGYSNQPQHF	TGTGCCAGCAGTTTATTCGGGTATAGCAATCAGCCCCAGCATTTT
TRBV27	TRBD2	TRBJ2-1	.	CASRKGTISSYNEQFF	TGTGCCAGCCGTAAGGGGACTATTAGCTCCTACAATGAGCAGTTCTTC
TRBV27	TRBD1	TRBJ2-5	few	CASSLYTGGETQYF	TGTGCCAGCAGTTTATACACAGGGGGAGAGACCCAGTACTTC
TRBV12-3/TRBV12-4	TRBD1	TRBJ2-1	many	CASSVTGVPYNEQFF	TGTGCCAGCAGCGTCACAGGGGTCCCCTACAATGAGCAGTTCTTC
TRBV27	TRBD1	TRBJ2-7	many	CASSGRDRFHEQYF	TGTGCCAGCAGTGGTAGGGACAGGTTCCACGAGCAGTACTTC
TRBV5-6	TRBD2	TRBJ2-1	few	CASSYQGGTYNEQFF	TGTGCCAGCAGTTATCAGGGAGGGACCTACAATGAGCAGTTCTTC
TRBV10-3	.	TRBJ2-7	.	CAISEPRDDYEQYF	TGTGCCATCAGTGAGCCCAGGGACGACTACGAGCAGTACTTC
TRBV7-8	TRBD1	TRBJ1-2	.	CASKQGTNYGYTF	TGTGCCAGCAAACAGGGGACTAACTATGGCTACACCTTC
TRBV4-3	TRBD1	TRBJ2-7	many	CASSLRTGTFNIYEQYF	TGCGCCAGCAGCCTCCGGACAGGGACCTTTAACATCTACGAGCAGTACTTC
TRBV7-2	.	TRBJ1-2	.	CASSPQPFNYGYTF	TGTGCCAGCAGCCCGCAGCCTTTTAACTATGGCTACACCTTC
TRBV3-1	.	TRBJ2-5	.	CASSRGIGGQETQYF	TGTGCCAGCAGCCGAGGAATTGGGGGCCAAGAGACCCAGTACTTC
TRBV29-1	TRBD2	TRBJ2-3	.	CSVEAGGGFSTDTQYF	TGCAGCGTTGAAGCGGGAGGTGGGTTTAGCACAGATACGCAGTATTTT
TRBV24-1	TRBD1	TRBJ2-3	.	CATGDRGRTDTQYF	TGTGCCACGGGGGACAGGGGAAGGACAGATACGCAGTATTTT
TRBV12-3/TRBV12-4	TRBD2	TRBJ2-1	many	CASSDGTRAFNEQFF	TGTGCCAGCAGCGATGGGACTAGAGCCTTTAATGAGCAGTTCTTC
TRBV30	.	TRBJ2-1	many	CAWTPGGDIEQFF	TGTGCCTGGACCCCAGGGGGGGATATTGAGCAGTTCTTC
TRBV7-6	.	TRBJ2-5	many	CASSFGRGQETQYF	TGTGCCAGCAGCTTCGGCCGGGGTCAAGAGACCCAGTACTTC
TRBV5-4	TRBD1	TRBJ2-4	few	CASSLGRPDRAKNIQYF	TGTGCCAGCAGCTTGGGACGTCCGGACAGGGCCAAAAACATTCAGTACTTC
TRBV10-3	TRBD1	TRBJ2-7	many	CAISGAGQGRNEQYF	TGTGCCATCAGCGGGGCGGGACAGGGTAGGAACGAGCAGTACTTC
TRBV20-1	TRBD2	TRBJ2-1	many	CSPHPPNHGRGFF	TGCAGCCCCCACCCTCCAAATCACGGGAGGGGGTTCTTC
TRBV15	TRBD1	TRBJ2-5	.	CATSGGKTQGGIETQYF	TGTGCCACCAGCGGCGGAAAGACACAGGGGGGTATTGAGACCCAGTACTTC
TRBV6-5	.	TRBJ1-5	few	CASRPTGRTREHQPQHF	TGTGCCAGCAGGCCGACTGGGAGGACGAGAGAACATCAGCCCCAGCATTTT
TRBV6-6	TRBD1	TRBJ1-4	few	CASRGQGAEKLFF	TGTGCCAGCAGGGGACAGGGGGCTGAAAAACTGTTTTTT
TRBV6-5	TRBD2	TRBJ2-3	many	CASSYSGPLAGGSTDTQYF	TGTGCCAGCAGTTACTCGGGGCCACTCGCGGGGGGGAGCACAGATACGCAGTATTTT
TRBV28	.	TRBJ1-6	few	CASSWGSRPLHF	TGTGCCAGCAGTTGGGGATCACGACCCCTCCACTTT
TRBV19	.	TRBJ2-1	.	CASRAKPYNEQFF	TGTGCCAGTAGGGCCAAACCCTACAATGAGCAGTTCTTC
TRBV9	.	TRBJ1-1	few	CASSALSGGTEAFF	TGTGCCAGCAGCGCACTCTCTGGGGGAACTGAAGCTTTCTTT
TRBV12-3/TRBV12-4	.	TRBJ2-1	many	CASSLGLSIYNEQFF	TGTGCCAGCAGTCTCGGACTAAGTATCTACAATGAGCAGTTCTTC
TRBV6-6	.	TRBJ2-7	few	CASSYVSYEQYF	TGTGCCAGCAGTTACGTCAGCTACGAGCAGTACTTC
TRBV29-1	.	TRBJ2-3	.	CSVEITGIDTQYF	TGCAGCGTTGAGATAACAGGGATAGATACGCAGTATTTT
TRBV30	.	TRBJ1-2	.	CAWGRGPYGYTF	TGTGCCTGGGGCAGGGGACCCTATGGCTACACCTTC
TRBV15	.	TRBJ2-7	.	CATSKGTTYEQYF	TGTGCCACCAGCAAAGGCACAACCTACGAGCAGTACTTC
TRBV12-3/TRBV12-4	.	TRBJ1-1	many	CASRPWGGLTEAFF	TGTGCCAGCAGACCTTGGGGGGGGCTGACTGAAGCTTTCTTT